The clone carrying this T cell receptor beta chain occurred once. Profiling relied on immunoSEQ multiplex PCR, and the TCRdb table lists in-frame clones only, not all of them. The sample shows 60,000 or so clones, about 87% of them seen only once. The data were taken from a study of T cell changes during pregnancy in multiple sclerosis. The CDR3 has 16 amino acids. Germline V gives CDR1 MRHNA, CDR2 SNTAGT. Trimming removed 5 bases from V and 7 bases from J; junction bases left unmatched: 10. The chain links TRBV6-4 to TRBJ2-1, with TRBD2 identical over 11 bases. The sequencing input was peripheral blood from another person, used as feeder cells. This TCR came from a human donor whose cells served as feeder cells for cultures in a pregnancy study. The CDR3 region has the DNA TGTGCCAGCAGTCCAGCCCTAGCGGGAGGATCTAATGAGCAGTTCTTC. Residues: CASSPALAGGSNEQFF.